This T cell receptor beta chain was sequenced in a study of cytomegalovirus exposure and HLA in healthy donors. Germline V gene lookup returns CDR1 LNHNV and CDR2 YYDKDF (reference sequence). The CDR3 length is 15 residues. The V end lost 1 base, the J end lost 4 bases, and 13 bases lay between the germline ends. Study-wide findings and caveats: The classifier reportedly diagnosed cytomegalovirus status with high sensitivity and specificity. In an earlier analysis, productive rearrangement rates for most beta V segments clustered near 87% or 30%.

PCR used 60 Vbeta primers and 13 Jbeta primers. The protocol was immunoSEQ multiplex PCR, while the TCRdb copy is restricted to in-frame clones and leaves out a portion. The sample gives 150,000 or so clones, roughly four fifths of which show up once; roughly 3.1% is in the top ten. This clone was observed a handful of times. Its antigen is as yet unknown. The clonotype originates from a man younger than 35 in good health and CMV-seropositive. This sequence joins TRBV15 and TRBJ1-1; D perhaps matches TRBD1 (5 bases). Sequenced sample: PBMCs. The CDR3: CATSRGRGRGTEAFF. DNA for the CDR3: TGTGCCACCAGCAGAGGTAGGGGAAGAGGCACTGAAGCTTTCTTT.